The T cell receptor beta chain described here comes from a study of cytomegalovirus exposure and HLA in healthy donors. Overall study results and limits: Among TCR beta chains of equal frequency, HLA-associated ones were more clonally expanded in a later analysis.

Trimming cost V 5 bases and J 11 bases; bases outside gene matches: 10. The CDR3 covers 14 residues. Germline CDR1 is PRHDT and CDR2 is FYEKMQ (reference sequence). A note on this clone: What it recognizes is unknown.

PCR employed 60 Vbeta and 13 Jbeta primers. Using immunoSEQ multiplex PCR, the repertoire was profiled, and TCRdb retains in-frame clones only, with some absent. The data hold about 160,000 clones, with 86% observed a single time. The gene calls are TRBV13 and TRBJ2-5, with 11 bases lining up with TRBD1. The TCR was taken from a woman aged 18-29 years in good health and CMV-seronegative. The sequenced material came from PBMCs. The CDR3 here is CASSAGQGAGEQYF. In nucleotides, the CDR3 is TGTGCCAGCAGCGCCGGACAGGGGGCAGGGGAGCAGTACTTC.